One and the same sample provided the 13 T cell receptor beta chains below, sequenced in a study of blood T cell repertoires in COVID-19. TCRdb's copy holds only in-frame clones and misses some; the assay was immunoSEQ multiplex PCR. This sample has under 30,000 clones, with about 91% found just once. What was sequenced was peripheral blood. The source of these receptors is a man between 45 and 60 years old with active COVID-19.

The chain is built from TRBV3-1 (or the pseudogene TRBV3-2) and TRBJ1-3, with TRBD1 as a possible D gene (5 bases). CDR3 length: 17 residues. From germline, CDR1 is LGHDT and CDR2 YNNKEL (reference sequence). The germline V and J ends were trimmed by 0 bases and 3 bases, with 15 bases remaining between them. The CDR3 sequence: CASSQDLNRQRGNTIYF. The CDR3 nucleotides read TGTGCCAGCAGCCAAGATCTTAACAGACAGCGTGGAAACACCATATATTTT.

The chain combines TRBV6-5 with TRBJ2-1; 13 bases map to TRBD2. The germline CDR1 and CDR2 sequences are MNHEY and SVGAGI. The V segment lost 6 bases and the J segment 6 bases; nucleotides outside the gene matches: 5. The CDR3 is 15 amino acids. The CDR3 loop is CASSPGLAGVNEQFF. CDR3 sequence (DNA): TGTGCCAGCAGCCCCGGACTAGCGGGAGTCAATGAGCAGTTCTTC.

The chain carries TRBV5-1 and TRBJ2-5; D possibly corresponds to TRBD2 (6 bases). Germline V gives CDR1 SGHRS, CDR2 YFSETQ. The V gene lost 2 bases and the J gene lost 2 bases, with 13 bases spanning the gap. The CDR3 has 15 amino acids. The CDR3 loop is CASSLSEGRQETQYF. Here the CDR3 DNA reads TGCGCCAGCAGCTTATCGGAGGGCCGGCAAGAGACCCAGTACTTC.

This sequence joins TRBV3-1 (or the pseudogene TRBV3-2) and TRBJ1-1; D uncertain. Germline assignment: CDR1 LGHDT and CDR2 YNNKEL (reference sequence). V gave up 4 bases and J gave up 1 base, with 10 bases separating them. The CDR3 covers 14 residues. The CDR3 DNA reads TGTGCCAGCAGCCGCTTATCAGAGAACACTGAAGCTTTCTTT. It translates to CASSRLSENTEAFF.

CDR3 sequence (DNA): TGTGCCACCAGCAGAGAGATTGGAGGGTACAATGAGCAGTTCTTC. Protein product: CATSREIGGYNEQFF. The chain joins TRBV15 to TRBJ2-1, with TRBD2 as a possible D gene (6 bases). The length of the CDR3 is 15 residues. CDR1 and CDR2 (germline): LNHNV, YYDKDF (reference sequence). Trimming removed 0 bases from V and 4 bases from J, with 10 bases in between.

The chain recombines TRBV11-2 with TRBJ2-3, with TRBD2 matching over 10 bases. V gave up 5 bases and J gave up 2 bases; unmatched junction bases: 7. This CDR3 has 16 residues. Germline CDR1 is SGHAT and CDR2 is FQNNGV. The CDR3, as DNA: TGTGCCAGCAGCACCCGGACTAGCGGCTACACAGATACGCAGTATTTT. Encoded protein: CASSTRTSGYTDTQYF.

The CDR3: CASTQGGSGNTIYF. DNA for the CDR3: TGTGCCAGCACTCAAGGGGGCTCTGGAAACACCATATATTTT. The V and J genes are TRBV6-5 and TRBJ1-3, with D possibly TRBD1 on 6 matching bases. The CDR3 spans 14 residues. Per the germline V gene, CDR1 is MNHEY and CDR2 is SVGAGI. Between the trimmed V and J ends, which lost 7 bases and 0 bases, there was a span of 10 bases.

This chain connects TRBV4-2 to TRBJ2-7; 7 bases line up with TRBD2. The germline V gene encodes CDR1 LGHNA and CDR2 YNFKEQ. Losses at the gene ends were 3 bases for V and 2 bases for J; bases not matched to a gene: 13. The CDR3 consists of 17 residues. The CDR3: CASSQQGGLAATYEQYF. For the CDR3, the DNA is TGTGCCAGCAGCCAGCAGGGAGGGCTAGCGGCAACCTACGAGCAGTACTTC.

This clone appeared a single time. The chain carries TRBV27 and TRBJ1-1; D unclear. Trimming took off 5 bases at V and 0 bases at J, with 10 bases between the two ends. Germline values: CDR1 MNHEY, CDR2 SMNVEV (reference sequence). This CDR3 has 14 residues. The CDR3 DNA sequence: TGTGCCAGCAGTCCCTCCGCGGTGAACACTGAAGCTTTCTTT. Its protein product is CASSPSAVNTEAFF.

The rearrangement uses TRBV7-3 and TRBJ1-1, with 8 positions matching TRBD1. CDR1 and CDR2 (germline): SGHTA, FQGTGA. The CDR3 extends over 15 amino acids. The V and J ends lost 5 bases and 5 bases, in that order; junction bases with no gene match: 10. CDR3 in amino acids: CASSAYGQGATEAFF. The CDR3 coding sequence is TGTGCCAGCAGCGCCTACGGGCAGGGGGCTACTGAAGCTTTCTTT.

This chain uses TRBV19 with TRBJ1-5; D is unresolved. This CDR3 region has 11 residues. Germline V gene data show CDR1 as LNHDA and CDR2 as SQIVND (reference sequence). V gave up 6 bases and J gave up 9 bases, with 9 bases separating them. CDR3 residues: CASSREGPQHF. CDR3 nucleotide sequence: TGTGCCAGTAGCCGCGAGGGGCCCCAGCATTTT.

The J gene is TRBJ2-3, the V gene TRBV30; D is unclear. The CDR3 length is 14 residues. Deletions cut 4 bases from V and 0 bases from J, with 11 bases between. The germline gives CDR1 GTSNPN, CDR2 SVGIG (reference sequence). Written as DNA, the CDR3 is TGTGCCTGGACTGCATTAACTAGCACAGATACGCAGTATTTT. Its translation: CAWTALTSTDTQYF.

The chain carries TRBV7-9 and TRBJ1-3; 8 positions match TRBD1. This CDR3 comprises 14 residues. Losses at the gene ends were 4 bases for V and 7 bases for J; bases not matched to a gene: 6. Germline assignment: CDR1 SEHNR and CDR2 FQNEAQ (reference sequence). The CDR3 here is CASSSDRGRNTIYF. The CDR3 bases are TGTGCCAGCAGCTCCGACAGGGGCAGGAACACCATATATTTT.